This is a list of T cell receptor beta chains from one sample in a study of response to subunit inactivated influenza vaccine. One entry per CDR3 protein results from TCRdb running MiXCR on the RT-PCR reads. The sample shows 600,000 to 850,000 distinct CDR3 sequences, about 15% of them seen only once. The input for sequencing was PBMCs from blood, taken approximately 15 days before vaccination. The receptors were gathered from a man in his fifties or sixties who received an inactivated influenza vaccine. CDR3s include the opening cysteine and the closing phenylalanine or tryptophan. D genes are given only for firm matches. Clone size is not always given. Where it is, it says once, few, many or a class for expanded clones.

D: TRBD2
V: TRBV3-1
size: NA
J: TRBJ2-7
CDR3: CASSPRFLAGGRSEQYF
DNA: TGTGCCAGCAGCCCACGCTTCTTAGCGGGAGGGCGATCCGAGCAGTACTTC

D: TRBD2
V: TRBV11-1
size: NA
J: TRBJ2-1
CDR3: CASSSLAGGLPSYNEQFF
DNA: TGTGCCAGCAGCTCACTAGCGGGCGGCCTCCCCTCCTACAATGAGCAGTTCTTC

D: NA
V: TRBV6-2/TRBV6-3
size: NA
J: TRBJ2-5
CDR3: CASRQGRLETQYF
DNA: TGTGCCAGCAGACAGGGACGTTTGGAGACCCAGTACTTC

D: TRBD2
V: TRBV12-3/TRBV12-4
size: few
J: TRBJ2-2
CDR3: CASSFRLAGPNTGELFF
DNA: TGTGCCAGCAGTTTTCGACTAGCGGGGCCGAACACCGGGGAGCTGTTTTTT

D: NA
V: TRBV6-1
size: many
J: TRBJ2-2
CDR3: CASRRAGTSLGELFF
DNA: TGTGCCAGCAGACGAGCCGGGACCTCGCTTGGGGAGCTGTTTTTT

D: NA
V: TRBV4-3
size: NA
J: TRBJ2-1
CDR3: CASSQDGGTAYNEQFF
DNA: TGCGCCAGCAGCCAAGACGGCGGGACAGCCTACAATGAGCAGTTCTTC

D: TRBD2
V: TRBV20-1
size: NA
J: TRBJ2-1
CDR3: CSASPPPAGRSYNEQFF
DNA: TGCAGTGCTAGTCCTCCCCCAGCGGGAAGATCCTACAATGAGCAGTTCTTC

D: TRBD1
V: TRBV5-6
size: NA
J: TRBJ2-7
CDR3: CASSPGSWTGGTPYEQYF
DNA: TGTGCCAGCAGCCCGGGGTCATGGACAGGGGGCACTCCCTACGAGCAGTACTTC

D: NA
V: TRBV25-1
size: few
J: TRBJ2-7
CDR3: CASSDPLSYEQYF
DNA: TGTGCCAGCAGTGATCCACTCTCCTACGAGCAGTACTTC

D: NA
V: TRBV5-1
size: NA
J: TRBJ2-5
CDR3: CASSLALNSLETQYF
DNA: TGCGCCAGCAGCTTGGCTCTGAACTCACTAGAGACCCAGTACTTC

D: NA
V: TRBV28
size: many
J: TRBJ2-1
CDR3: CASSLQVQNNEQFF
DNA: TGTGCCAGCAGTTTACAGGTACAGAACAATGAGCAGTTCTTC

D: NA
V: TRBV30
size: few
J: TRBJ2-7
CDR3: CAWSVPGRGTYEQYF
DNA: TGTGCCTGGAGTGTACCCGGGCGCGGGACCTACGAGCAGTACTTC

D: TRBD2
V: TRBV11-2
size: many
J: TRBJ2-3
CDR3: CASSFVPGLSDTQYF
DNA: TGTGCCAGCAGCTTCGTTCCGGGACTAAGCGATACGCAGTATTTT

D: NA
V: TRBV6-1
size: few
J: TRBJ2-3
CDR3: CASSATQGGHTDTQYF
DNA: TGTGCCAGCAGTGCAACACAGGGAGGTCACACAGATACGCAGTATTTT

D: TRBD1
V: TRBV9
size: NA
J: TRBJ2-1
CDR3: CAGSVVPGGEQFF
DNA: TGTGCCGGCAGCGTAGTACCAGGGGGCGAGCAGTTCTTC

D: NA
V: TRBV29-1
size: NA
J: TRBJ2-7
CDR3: CSVAGPGEQYF
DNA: TGCAGCGTTGCCGGACCCGGCGAGCAGTACTTC

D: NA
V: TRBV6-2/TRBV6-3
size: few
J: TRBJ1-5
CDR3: CASSYPGRINQPQHF
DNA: TGTGCCAGCAGTTACCCCGGACGTATTAATCAGCCCCAGCATTTT

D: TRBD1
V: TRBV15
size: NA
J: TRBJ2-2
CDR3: CATSGGTANTGELFF
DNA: TGTGCCACCAGCGGTGGGACAGCGAACACCGGGGAGCTGTTTTTT

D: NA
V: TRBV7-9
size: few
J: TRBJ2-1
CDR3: CASSLQRVTRGYEQFF
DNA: TGTGCCAGCAGCTTACAGCGGGTGACTCGAGGGTATGAGCAGTTCTTC

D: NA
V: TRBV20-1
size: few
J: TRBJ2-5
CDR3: CSAAPLETQYF
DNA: TGCAGTGCCGCCCCCTTGGAGACCCAGTACTTC

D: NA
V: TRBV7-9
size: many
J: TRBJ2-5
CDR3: CASSLDRTVETQYF
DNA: TGTGCCAGCAGCTTAGATCGGACGGTAGAGACCCAGTACTTC

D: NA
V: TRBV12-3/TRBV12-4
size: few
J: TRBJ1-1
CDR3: CASSPRHYTEAFF
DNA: TGTGCCAGCAGCCCACGACATTACACTGAAGCTTTCTTT

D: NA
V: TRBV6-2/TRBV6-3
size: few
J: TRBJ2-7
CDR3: CASRPEGPTYEQYF
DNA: TGTGCCAGCAGACCTGAGGGGCCCACCTACGAGCAGTACTTC

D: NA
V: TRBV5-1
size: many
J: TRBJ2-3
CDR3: CASSPSGVLPRDTQYF
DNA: TGCGCCAGCAGCCCCTCCGGGGTACTACCAAGGGATACGCAGTATTTT

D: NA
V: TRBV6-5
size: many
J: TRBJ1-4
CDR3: CASSYSGATNEKLFF
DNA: TGTGCCAGCAGTTACTCGGGGGCAACTAATGAAAAACTGTTTTTT